These 16 T cell receptor beta chains were sequenced from one sample in a study of ipilimumab plus nivolumab after autologous stem cell transplantation (dated by TCRdb to the early 2020s). Library creation used the immunoSEQ multiplex PCR assay. TCRdb stores this immuneACCESS table with in-frame sequences only. Part of the clones is absent; in the studies checked, under half of the shortfall reflects unresolved V genes, and no reason is known for the rest. The sample includes roughly 16,000 clones, with 81% observed a single time. The top ten hold roughly 23% of the sample. The material was PBMCs, obtained in a trial of ipilimumab plus nivolumab as post-transplant consolidation. The receptors shown here come from a male donor with diffuse large B-cell lymphoma.

CDR3: CASSHRHRGLDEKLFF. In DNA, the CDR3 is TGCGCCAGCAGCCACCGACACAGGGGGCTCGACGAAAAACTGTTTTTT. The chain has TRBV4-3 and TRBJ1-4; 9 nucleotides align to TRBD1. V shed 3 bases, J shed 8 bases, and the junction held 10 bases outside the gene matches. The CDR3 has 16 residues. The germline CDR1 and CDR2 sequences are LGHNA and YSLEER.

The chain uses TRBV5-4 and TRBJ1-3, with 8 positions matching TRBD1. This CDR3 contains 16 residues. The junction had 5 bases not matched to a gene; V was cut back by 3 bases and J by 0 bases. Germline lookup yields CDR1 SGHNT and CDR2 YYREEE (reference sequence). CDR3 DNA sequence: TGTGCCAGCAGCTGGAATACAGGGGGCTCTGGAAACACCATATATTTT. It translates to CASSWNTGGSGNTIYF.

As to this clone: This sample includes further DNA sequences coding for the same CDR3. The CDR3 sequence: CASSVGVGPNYGYTF. The CDR3 nucleotides are TGTGCCAGCAGCGTAGGAGTGGGCCCCAACTATGGCTACACCTTC. The chain links TRBV9 to TRBJ1-2; no reliable D call. With 0 bases removed from V and 2 bases from J, the gap between germline ends came to 11 bases. In germline, CDR1 is SGDLS, CDR2 YYNGEE. The CDR3 totals 15 residues.

CDR3 bases: TGTGCCAGCAGTCCCGAGACAGGGCTTTCTTCACCCCTCCACTTT. It specifies CASSPETGLSSPLHF. This chain uses TRBV28 with TRBJ1-6; 7 bases are shared with TRBD1. Germline assignment: CDR1 MDHEN and CDR2 SYDVKM. Losses at the gene ends were 5 bases for V and 9 bases for J; bases not matched to a gene: 10. CDR3 length equals 15 residues.

A single count supports this clone. The chain combines TRBV7-9 with TRBJ1-2, with unresolved D. This CDR3 comprises 14 residues. V shed 5 bases and J shed 4 bases, with 14 bases lying between them. CDR1 is SEHNR and CDR2 is FQNEAQ in the germline V gene (reference sequence). The CDR3 here is CASSPSATFYGYTF. For the CDR3, the DNA is TGTGCCAGCAGCCCTTCGGCGACTTTCTATGGCTACACCTTC.

V usage is TRBV7-2 and J usage is TRBJ2-7; a possible D gene is TRBD1 (6 bases). The CDR3 is 18 residues long. The germline CDR1 and CDR2 sequences are SGHTA and FQGNSA. Trimming pared 0 bases from V and 4 bases from J, leaving 22 bases between. For the CDR3, the DNA is TGTGCCAGCAGCTTAGCCCATATTCTTGGGACACCAGGTTACGAGCAGTACTTC. It specifies CASSLAHILGTPGYEQYF.

V and J are TRBV5-4 and TRBJ2-3; no reliable D call. Germline CDR1 and CDR2: SGHNT and YYREEE (reference sequence). The CDR3 runs to 16 residues. With 4 bases removed from V and 0 bases from J, the gap between germline ends came to 15 bases. In DNA form, the CDR3 reads TGTGCCAGCAGCCTCAGGCAGAGTGCTAGCACAGATACGCAGTATTTT. Amino acids: CASSLRQSASTDTQYF.

The V call is TRBV7-2, the J call TRBJ2-2; no clear D gene. Germline V CDR1 and CDR2: SGHTA, FQGNSA. V lost 3 bases, J lost 0 bases, and 11 bases lay in between. The CDR3 covers 16 residues. CDR3 sequence: CASSFLGLPNTGELFF. As DNA, the CDR3 is TGTGCCAGCAGCTTCCTGGGCCTTCCGAACACCGGGGAGCTGTTTTTT.

This clone is a singleton in its sample. CDR3 sequence (DNA): TGTGCCAGCAGTTACTCGGAAGGGAACACTGAAGCTTTCTTT. Translated: CASSYSEGNTEAFF. This rearrangement joins TRBV6-6 to TRBJ1-1; D remains ambiguous. Trimming removed 0 bases at V and 1 base at J, with 6 bases between. Germline V gene lookup returns CDR1 MNHNY and CDR2 SVGAGI (reference sequence). There are 14 residues in the CDR3.

The V gene is TRBV4-1, the J gene TRBJ2-5, with a possible D match to TRBD1 (6 bases). Looked up from germline, CDR1 is MGHRA and CDR2 is YSYEKL. CDR3 length: 14 residues. Between the trimmed V and J ends, which lost 0 bases and 14 bases, there was a span of 19 bases. Written as DNA, the CDR3 is TGCGCCAGCAGCCAAGAACAGGGTCCCCTACTGAGCTACTTC. Its translation is CASSQEQGPLLSYF.

The J gene is TRBJ1-2, the V gene TRBV9, with 10 bases matching TRBD1. Trimming removed 5 bases from V and 4 bases from J; junction bases left unmatched: 11. Germline-derived CDR1 and CDR2 are SGDLS and YYNGEE. The CDR3 is made up of 16 amino acids. Here the CDR3 reads CASSLNRDRGFYGYTF. CDR3 nucleotides: TGTGCCAGCAGTTTGAACCGGGACAGGGGCTTCTATGGCTACACCTTC.

The V gene is TRBV7-6, the J gene TRBJ1-1; 7 positions match TRBD1. Germline assignment: CDR1 SGHVS and CDR2 FNYEAQ. With V trimmed by 5 bases and J by 4 bases, 13 bases remained unmatched. This CDR3 spans 16 amino acids. The CDR3 bases are TGTGCCAGCAGCCTAACCGGGACAGAATGGGGCACTGAAGCTTTCTTT. This translates into CASSLTGTEWGTEAFF.

V is TRBV11-3 and J is TRBJ2-2; no clear D gene. Trimming stripped 1 base from V and 3 bases from J, with 3 bases between. This CDR3 has 13 residues. Looked up from germline, CDR1 is SGHNT and CDR2 is YENEEA. The CDR3 sequence is CASSLVDTGELFF. The CDR3 nucleotides are TGTGCCAGCAGCTTAGTGGACACCGGGGAGCTGTTTTTT.

CDR3 in amino acids: CASSLSYGTYEQYF. The CDR3 coding sequence is TGTGCCAGCAGCTTATCATACGGTACCTACGAGCAGTACTTC. The J gene is TRBJ2-7, the V gene TRBV11-2; D remains unclear. The CDR3 length is 14 residues. Per germline, CDR1 SGHAT and CDR2 FQNNGV. V was clipped by 2 bases and J by 2 bases, with 10 bases between them.

V gene TRBV10-3 combines with J gene TRBJ2-2; 11 bases agree with TRBD1. Germline-derived CDR1 and CDR2 are ENHRY and SYGVKD. Germline trimming cut 9 bases from V and 4 bases from J; bases unmatched to any gene: 4. The CDR3 has 14 residues. The CDR3 DNA is TGTGCCATAGCCGGACAGGGGGCCACCGGGGAGCTGTTTTTT. Translated: CAIAGQGATGELFF.

The chain employs TRBV6-1 and TRBJ2-5; 8 positions agree with TRBD1. This CDR3 has 15 residues. V dropped 8 bases and J dropped 5; count of bases not matched to a gene: 13. Germline CDR1 and CDR2: MNHNS and SASEGT. The CDR3 DNA sequence: TGTGCCAGCCGAACCCGACAGGGGATGCAGGAGACCCAGTACTTC. The encoded protein is CASRTRQGMQETQYF.